Below, 10 T cell receptor beta chains from the same sample are listed, as sequenced in a study of graft-versus-host responses after intestinal transplantation. Profiling relied on immunoSEQ multiplex PCR, and the TCRdb table lists in-frame clones only, not all of them. The table lists 80,000 to 85,000 clones, 91% of them singletons. Their antigen targets remain unknown. Here the sequenced sample was unstimulated CD4+ T cells sorted from spleen or lymph node cells, taken before intestinal transplant. These receptors came from a human donor who received an intestinal transplant.

V gene TRBV21-1 combines with J gene TRBJ1-2. TRBV21-1 is designated a pseudogene. The CDR3 runs 18 residues. The CDR3 is CASSQARGTAPHNYGYTF. CDR3 DNA: TGTGCCAGCAGCCAAGCCCGGGGGACTGCCCCCCATAACTATGGCTACACCTTC.

This chain joins TRBV18 and TRBJ1-5, with D possibly TRBD1 on 6 matching bases. Germline V gene sequence: CDR1 KGHSH, CDR2 LQKENI. V dropped 2 bases and J dropped 6 bases, with 14 bases sitting between them. The length of the CDR3 is 15 residues. In DNA, the CDR3 is TGTGCCAGCTCACCATCCCAGGGGCAGGGTCAGCCCCAGCATTTT. This sequence encodes CASSPSQGQGQPQHF. Variable domain in full (rest from reference TRBV18 and TRBJ1-5): NAGVMQNPRHLVRRRGQEARLRCSPMKGHSHVYWYRQLPEEGLKFMVYLQKENIIDESGMPKERFSAEFPKEGPSILRIQQVVRGDSAAYFCASSPSQGQGQPQHFGDGTRLSIL.

J is TRBJ1-3 and V is TRBV7-2; TRBD1 is a possible D gene (6 bases). Germline V lookup: CDR1 SGHTA, CDR2 FQGNSA. Trimming left V 5 bases short and J 2 bases short, with 16 bases between. The CDR3 covers 16 residues. This chain's CDR3 is CASSQRGGFTGNTIYF. The CDR3 DNA follows: TGTGCCAGCAGCCAGAGGGGGGGTTTCACTGGAAACACCATATATTTT. Combining the CDR3 with reference TRBV7-2 and TRBJ1-3 gives the whole variable domain GAGVSQSPSNKVTEKGKDVELRCDPISGHTALYWYRQSLGQGLEFLIYFQGNSAPDKSGLPSDRFSAERTGGSVSTLTIQRTQQEDSAVYLCASSQRGGFTGNTIYFGEGSWLTVV.

This clone is a singleton in its sample. This chain links TRBV5-6 with TRBJ2-3; TRBD1 is a possible D gene (6 bases). Germline V gene sequence: CDR1 SGHDT, CDR2 YYEEEE. The CDR3 runs 16 residues. The V gene lost 2 bases and the J gene lost 0 bases, with 13 bases spanning the gap. CDR3 coding DNA: TGTGCCAGCAGCTTACAAGTACAGGGTAGCACAGATACGCAGTATTTT. The encoded protein is CASSLQVQGSTDTQYF. The whole variable domain, filled in from reference TRBV5-6 and TRBJ2-3, reads DAGVTQSPTHLIKTRGQQVTLRCSPKSGHDTVSWYQQALGQGPQFIFQYYEEEERQRGNFPDRFSGHQFPNYSSELNVNALLLGDSALYLCASSLQVQGSTDTQYFGPGTRLTVL.

This rearrangement joins TRBV15 to TRBJ2-3; TRBD2 agrees at 9 bases. V gave up 5 bases and J gave up 3 bases; unmatched junction bases: 6. Per germline, CDR1 LNHNV and CDR2 YYDKDF (reference sequence). The CDR3 is made up of 15 amino acids. CDR3 coding DNA: TGTGCCACCAGCCATGGACTAGCGCTGACAGATACGCAGTATTTT. Translating gives CATSHGLALTDTQYF.

The chain employs TRBV7-2 and TRBJ1-2; the D gene is possibly TRBD1 (5 bases). Germline-derived CDR1 and CDR2 are SGHTA and FQGNSA. Trimming removed 1 base at V and 7 bases at J, with 13 bases between. CDR3 length: 14 amino acids. The CDR3 sequence: CASSLGEGRSGYTF. CDR3 DNA: TGTGCCAGCAGCTTAGGGGAGGGGAGGAGTGGCTACACCTTC. Filled out from reference TRBV7-2 and TRBJ1-2, the complete variable domain reads GAGVSQSPSNKVTEKGKDVELRCDPISGHTALYWYRQSLGQGLEFLIYFQGNSAPDKSGLPSDRFSAERTGGSVSTLTIQRTQQEDSAVYLCASSLGEGRSGYTFGSGTRLTVV.

The table lists this clone with a few counts. The chain combines TRBV10-3 with TRBJ1-3, with D maybe TRBD1 (5 bases). The V end was cut by 2 bases, the J end by 1 base, with 15 bases between. This CDR3 has 17 amino acids. Germline lookup yields CDR1 ENHRY and CDR2 SYGVKD. The CDR3 DNA reads TGTGCCATCAGTGAGAATATCGGGGGACCGTCTGGAAACACCATATATTTT. Translated, it gives CAISENIGGPSGNTIYF.

This chain uses TRBV11-3 with TRBJ2-1; 9 bases are a match to TRBD2. The CDR3 runs to 16 residues. V lost 0 bases to trimming and J lost 4 bases; unmatched junction nucleotides: 4. Germline V CDR1 and CDR2: SGHNT, YENEEA. The DNA of the CDR3 is TGTGCCAGCAGCTTAGATACCAGCGGGGGGTACAATGAGCAGTTCTTC. Protein sequence: CASSLDTSGGYNEQFF.

The chain combines TRBV5-1 with TRBJ2-2, with a weak D call TRBD1 (6 bases). Between the trimmed V and J ends, which lost 2 bases and 7 bases, there was a span of 15 bases. The CDR3 is made up of 15 amino acids. Germline V CDR1 and CDR2: SGHRS, YFSETQ. CDR3 nucleotides: TGCGCCAGCAGCTTACAGGGAACCCCCGGCGGGGAGCTGTTTTTT. It codes for CASSLQGTPGGELFF. Full variable domain (outside the CDR3, taken from reference TRBV5-1 and TRBJ2-2): KAGVTQTPRYLIKTRGQQVTLSCSPISGHRSVSWYQQTPGQGLQFLFEYFSETQRNKGNFPGRFSGRQFSNSRSEMNVSTLELGDSALYLCASSLQGTPGGELFFGEGSRLTVL.

The genes are TRBV6-5 and TRBJ2-7, with no clear D. CDR3 size: 14 residues. The germline V gene encodes CDR1 MNHEY and CDR2 SVGAGI. Trimming shortened V by 6 bases and J by 0 bases, and 12 bases separated the two germline ends. The CDR3 DNA follows: TGTGCCAGCAGCCTGTTCCCGAGCTCCTACGAGCAGTACTTC. It encodes CASSLFPSSYEQYF.